This T cell receptor beta chain was recovered during a study of vaccination effects on CD4 cells after COVID-19. Here immunoSEQ multiplex PCR was the method, and the copy in TCRdb shows in-frame clones only, minus some. Among 50,000 to 70,000 clones listed, 55% to 75% were seen once. CD4+ T cells were isolated after 10 days of culture. V lost 5 bases and J 5 bases, leaving 16 bases between the germline ends. This CDR3 has 15 residues. Looked up from germline, CDR1 is LNHDA and CDR2 is SQIVND (reference sequence). Worth noting for this clone: Its antigen is currently unknown.

Source: CD4+ T cells from PBMCs cultured without peptide, taken before COVID-19 vaccination. The chain combines TRBV19 with TRBJ2-1; TRBD2 might be the D (5 bases). This clonotype was sampled from a human donor who had a prior SARS-CoV-2 infection. For the CDR3, the DNA is TGTGCCAGTAGTCCCCGGGGTAGAGATGACAATGAGCAGTTCTTC. It codes for CASSPRGRDDNEQFF.